A single sample is the source of the 27 T cell receptor beta chains below, sequenced in a study of blood T cells in healthy people across ages. Through a sample-barcoded 5' primer and a J-beta primer mix, a second PCR was run for roughly 6 to 12 cycles. TCRdb independently ran MiXCR on the 5' RACE reads; one entry per CDR3 protein. The table lists approximately 900,000 distinct CDR3 sequences, roughly 52% of them singletons, with 10% to 15% in the top ten. Material for sequencing was blood. The source of these receptors is a young man in good health.

This clonotype has more than one count but fewer than ten. The chain combines TRBV6-5 with TRBJ1-6; 7 bases match TRBD1. Losses at the gene ends were 6 bases for V and 7 bases for J; bases not matched to a gene: 6. CDR3 size: 14 residues. CDR1 and CDR2 (germline): MNHEY, SVGAGI. The CDR3 here is CASSRGAENSPLHF. The CDR3 coding sequence is TGTGCCAGCAGCAGGGGGGCGGAGAATTCACCCCTCCACTTT.

The chain has TRBV4-1 and TRBJ2-5; 7 bases line up with TRBD2. The CDR3 sequence is 16 residues long. Germline trimming cut 1 base from V and 2 bases from J; bases unmatched to any gene: 7. The germline CDR1 and CDR2 sequences are MGHRA and YSYEKL. The CDR3 bases are TGCGCCAGCAGCCAAGTCGGGAGGCGAAGTCAAGAGACCCAGTACTTC. This gives the protein CASSQVGRRSQETQYF.

Concerning this clonotype itself: At one end the junction does not follow the germline gene, possibly because of a read error. The chain couples TRBV5-1 to TRBJ2-6; possibly TRBD1 for D (5 bases). Per germline, CDR1 SGHRS and CDR2 YFSETQ. CDR3 length equals 14 residues. This CDR3 reads CASSENSGANVLAF. CDR3 bases: TGCGCCAGCAGCGAGAACTCTGGGGCCAACGTCCTGGCTTTC. Full variable domain (rest looked up from reference TRBV5-1 and TRBJ2-6): KAGVTQTPRYLIKTRGQQVTLSCSPISGHRSVSWYQQTPGQGLQFLFEYFSETQRNKGNFPGRFSGRQFSNSRSEMNVSTLELGDSALYLCASSENSGANVLAFGAGSRLTVL.

The rearrangement joins TRBV7-9 to TRBJ2-1, with 9 bases that match TRBD2. V shed 5 bases, J shed 2 bases, and the junction held 4 bases outside the gene matches. This CDR3 has 15 amino acids. In germline, CDR1 is SEHNR, CDR2 FQNEAQ (reference sequence). Here the CDR3 DNA reads TGTGCCAGCAGCCCTAGCGGGATACCCTACAATGAGCAGTTCTTC. Translating it yields CASSPSGIPYNEQFF.

The CDR3 DNA is TGTGCCATCACCCGGGAGCCTAAAGAGACCCAGTACTTC. Translating gives CAITREPKETQYF. The rearrangement links TRBV6-2 or TRBV6-3 to TRBJ2-5, with a tentative D call TRBD2 (6 bases). Germline assignment: CDR1 MNHEY and CDR2 SVGEGT. This CDR3 is 13 amino acids long. V lost 10 bases to trimming and J lost 3 bases, with 15 bases between them.

The CDR3 DNA is TGTGCCACCAGTCCATTACCTTCCGCCGGGACAGGGGAAGGCGGGGAGCTGTTTTTT. The encoded protein is CATSPLPSAGTGEGGELFF. The genes are TRBV24-1 and TRBJ2-2; 10 bases agree with TRBD1. CDR3 length equals 19 residues. Germline values: CDR1 KGHDR, CDR2 SFDVKD. V was clipped by 6 bases and J by 7 bases; unmatched bases: 19.

This chain joins TRBV10-2 and TRBJ2-5; possibly TRBD2 for D (5 bases). Trimming took 3 bases from V and 11 from J, leaving 10 bases between them. The CDR3 consists of 11 residues. Germline V CDR1 and CDR2: WSHSY, SAAADI. As DNA, the CDR3 is TGCGCCAGCAGTGAAATGAGGGAGCAGTACTTC. Translating it yields CASSEMREQYF.

The gene calls are TRBV11-2 and TRBJ2-7; D not resolved. Germline-derived CDR1 and CDR2 are SGHAT and FQNNGV. Trimming shortened V by 6 bases and J by 3 bases, and 9 bases separated the two germline ends. CDR3 size: 12 residues. The CDR3 DNA follows: TGTGCCAGCAGTAAGGATTTCTACGAGCAGTACTTC. Translation: CASSKDFYEQYF.

The CDR3: CASSERFTDTQYF. The CDR3 DNA is TGTGCCAGCAGTGAGCGGTTCACAGATACGCAGTATTTT. This chain links TRBV12-3 or TRBV12-4 with TRBJ2-3; TRBD2 might be the D (5 bases). This CDR3 is 13 amino acids long. The ends were cut back, 5 bases at V and 2 bases at J, with 8 bases in the middle.

This clonotype was picked up a small number of times. J is TRBJ2-1 and V is TRBV6-2 or TRBV6-3, with a possible D match to TRBD2 (6 bases). Germline-derived CDR1 and CDR2 are MNHEY and SVGEGT. Trimming left V 2 bases short and J 4 bases short, with 12 bases between. CDR3 length: 15 residues. The CDR3 coding sequence is TGTGCCAGCAGTTACGGAGTAGCGGCTTACAATGAGCAGTTCTTC. It codes for CASSYGVAAYNEQFF.

This clonotype appeared a few times. The chain is built from TRBV4-2 and TRBJ1-5; D is uncertain. This CDR3 region has 15 residues. In germline, CDR1 is LGHNA, CDR2 YNFKEQ. With 0 bases removed from V and 4 bases from J, the gap between germline ends came to 10 bases. CDR3 protein: CASSQEEQDNQPQHF. For the CDR3, the DNA is TGTGCCAGCAGCCAAGAGGAGCAGGATAATCAGCCCCAGCATTTT.

This chain links TRBV28 with TRBJ1-1; D is possibly TRBD1 (5 bases). Germline lookup yields CDR1 MDHEN and CDR2 SYDVKM. This CDR3 comprises 17 residues. Trimming cost V 5 bases and J 1 base, with 20 bases left between them. The CDR3 is CASSPQRGEERNTEAFF. The CDR3 bases are TGTGCCAGCAGTCCTCAACGGGGCGAGGAACGGAACACTGAAGCTTTCTTT.

The V and J genes are TRBV7-2 and TRBJ2-3; D remains unclear. The V gene lost 11 bases and the J gene lost 0 bases, with 9 bases spanning the gap. This CDR3 comprises 12 residues. The germline V gene encodes CDR1 SGHTA and CDR2 FQGNSA. The CDR3 bases are TGTGCCGAGTGGGCCAGCACAGATACGCAGTATTTT. Translated, it gives CAEWASTDTQYF. The full variable domain, in which reference TRBV7-2 and TRBJ2-3 provide the parts outside the CDR3, is GAGVSQSPSNKVTEKGKDVELRCDPISGHTALYWYRQSLGQGLEFLIYFQGNSAPDKSGLPSDRFSAERTGGSVSTLTIQRTQQEDSAVYLCAEWASTDTQYFGPGTRLTVL.

This clonotype was seen a few times. J is TRBJ1-1 and V is TRBV20-1; 7 bases map to TRBD1. Germline values: CDR1 DFQATT, CDR2 SNEGSKA (reference sequence). J lost 5 bases, V lost 5 bases, and 5 bases had no gene match. CDR3 length: 12 residues. The CDR3 protein is CSAFDRVTEAFF. CDR3 coding DNA: TGCAGTGCTTTTGACAGGGTGACTGAAGCTTTCTTT.

The chain uses TRBV10-3 and TRBJ1-2, with 8 bases identical to TRBD1. The CDR3 has 13 amino acids. J gave up 6 bases and V 6 bases, and 6 bases lay outside the gene matches. Germline V gene data show CDR1 as ENHRY and CDR2 as SYGVKD. The CDR3 DNA is TGTGCCATCAGGAAGATGGACAGGGATGGCTACACCTTC. Its translation is CAIRKMDRDGYTF.

There are a few counts of this clonotype. The chain combines TRBV12-3 or TRBV12-4 with TRBJ2-1, with 11 bases aligning to TRBD2. Trimming cost V 3 bases and J 5 bases; bases outside gene matches: 15. The CDR3 contains 19 residues. DNA for the CDR3: TGTGCCAGCAGTTTCTTAGGTCTAGCGGGGGGCGCCTCACACAATGAGCAGTTCTTC. This gives the protein CASSFLGLAGGASHNEQFF.

This clonotype showed up just a few times. V gene TRBV29-1 combines with J gene TRBJ2-3, with D uncertain. Germline V lookup: CDR1 SQVTM, CDR2 ANQGSEA. The CDR3 has 15 residues. V shed 1 base and J shed 0 bases, with 11 bases lying between them. The CDR3 nucleotides read TGCAGCGTTGAAGTAATGGGTCTTAGCACAGATACGCAGTATTTT. Protein sequence: CSVEVMGLSTDTQYF.

The chain carries TRBV7-9 and TRBJ2-7, with D perhaps matching TRBD2 (6 bases). The CDR3 is 14 residues long. V dropped 7 bases and J dropped 0 bases, with 13 bases sitting between them. Germline V gives CDR1 SEHNR, CDR2 FQNEAQ (reference sequence). The CDR3 spells CASTWDGGSYEQYF. In nucleotides, the CDR3 is TGTGCCAGCACCTGGGACGGGGGCTCCTACGAGCAGTACTTC.

This chain uses TRBV7-6 with TRBJ2-3; the D gene is possibly TRBD2 (5 bases). This CDR3 is built from 14 residues. CDR1 SGHVS and CDR2 FNYEAQ come from the germline V gene. V dropped 5 bases and J dropped 4 bases, with 13 bases sitting between them. The CDR3 loop is CASSVEGSADTQYF. In DNA, the CDR3 is TGTGCCAGCAGCGTAGAGGGTAGCGCAGATACGCAGTATTTT.

The chain employs TRBV2 and TRBJ1-2; D not resolved. The V end was cut by 2 bases, the J end by 3 bases, with 4 bases between. The CDR3 consists of 12 residues. Germline CDR1 SNHLY, CDR2 FYNNEI. The CDR3 DNA sequence: TGTGCCAGCAGTGAAATGGACTATGGCTACACCTTC. As protein: CASSEMDYGYTF.

This clonotype was counted many times. The chain uses TRBV10-3 and TRBJ1-6; D is unclear. This CDR3 is 13 amino acids long. V was clipped by 6 bases and J by 10 bases, with 13 bases between them. The V gene's germline CDR1 is ENHRY and CDR2 SYGVKD. The CDR3 here is CAIREGRDSPLHF. CDR3 bases: TGTGCCATCAGAGAAGGACGCGACTCACCCCTCCACTTT.

This clonotype was detected a few times. The gene calls are TRBV12-3 or TRBV12-4 and TRBJ2-1, with a tentative D call TRBD1 (5 bases). V lost 3 bases, J lost 3 bases, and 12 bases lay in between. The CDR3 contains 15 residues. As DNA, the CDR3 is TGTGCCAGCAGTTTGCAGGGCCACATCTACAATGAGCAGTTCTTC. It encodes CASSLQGHIYNEQFF.

The genes are TRBV20-1 and TRBJ2-1; D might be TRBD1 (7 bases). V gave up 1 base and J gave up 3 bases, with 19 bases separating them. The CDR3 length is 17 residues. Germline V gene sequence: CDR1 DFQATT, CDR2 SNEGSKA (reference sequence). CDR3 region: CSARVGRGGANYNEQFF. The DNA of the CDR3 is TGCAGTGCTAGAGTCGGGAGAGGGGGCGCCAACTACAATGAGCAGTTCTTC.

V gene TRBV12-3 or TRBV12-4 combines with J gene TRBJ2-3, with D unclear. This CDR3 spans 15 amino acids. Trimming removed 5 bases at V and 2 bases at J, with 14 bases between. CDR3 sequence reads: CASSPIERPTDTQYF. CDR3 nucleotide sequence: TGTGCCAGCAGTCCTATAGAGAGGCCCACAGATACGCAGTATTTT.

The chain carries TRBV27 and TRBJ2-1, with TRBD1 matching 10 bases. V gave up 2 bases and J gave up 1 base; unmatched junction bases: 11. CDR3 length: 19 amino acids. Per the germline V gene, CDR1 is MNHEY and CDR2 is SMNVEV (reference sequence). DNA for the CDR3: TGTGCCAGCAGTTTAGGCGGGACAGGGGATCGTATTTCCTACAATGAGCAGTTCTTC. Residues: CASSLGGTGDRISYNEQFF.

The V and J genes are TRBV20-1 and TRBJ2-7, with 7 bases fitting TRBD1. J was trimmed by 3 bases and V by 4 bases; bases with no gene match: 6. The CDR3 is 13 amino acids. Per the germline V gene, CDR1 is DFQATT and CDR2 is SNEGSKA (reference sequence). CDR3 sequence reads: CSATPWDSYEQYF. As DNA, the CDR3 is TGCAGTGCTACCCCCTGGGACAGCTACGAGCAGTACTTC.

The genes are TRBV7-2 and TRBJ2-3; a possible D gene is TRBD2 (5 bases). The CDR3 is 15 amino acids. The ends were cut back, 1 base at V and 6 bases at J, with 14 bases in the middle. Per germline, CDR1 SGHTA and CDR2 FQGNSA. CDR3 sequence: CASSLGSGNSDTQYF. In DNA form, the CDR3 reads TGTGCCAGCAGCTTAGGGAGCGGTAATAGTGATACGCAGTATTTT.